A single sample is the source of the 27 T cell receptor beta chains below, sequenced in a study of blood T cell repertoires in COVID-19. Sequencing used immunoSEQ multiplex PCR; TCRdb keeps in-frame clones, though not all of them. The data contain 200,000 to 250,000 clones, roughly four fifths of them singletons. The specimen sequenced was peripheral blood. Every receptor here comes from a woman aged 40 to 50 with acute or convalescent COVID-19.

CDR3 sequence reads: CASSPRTVYNSPLHF. The CDR3 nucleotides read TGTGCCAGCTCACCCCGGACAGTTTATAATTCACCCCTCCACTTT. The genes are TRBV18 and TRBJ1-6; a possible D gene is TRBD1 (6 bases). Germline V gene lookup returns CDR1 KGHSH and CDR2 LQKENI. The CDR3 sequence is 15 residues long. V dropped 3 bases and J dropped 4 bases, with 10 bases sitting between them.

This clone was found once. The J gene is TRBJ2-1, the V gene TRBV30, with 8 bases fitting TRBD2. Germline CDR1 reads GTSNPN; CDR2 reads SVGIG (reference sequence). CDR3 size: 14 residues. V shed 5 bases, J shed 8 bases, and the junction held 11 bases outside the gene matches. The CDR3 spells CAWAESGGRDEQFF. The CDR3 DNA follows: TGTGCCTGGGCCGAGAGCGGGGGTCGGGATGAGCAGTTCTTC.

V and J are TRBV30 and TRBJ1-4, with D perhaps TRBD1 (6 bases). This CDR3 region has 15 residues. Germline V CDR1 and CDR2: GTSNPN, SVGIG (reference sequence). V lost 3 bases, J lost 10 bases, and 21 bases lay in between. This chain's CDR3 is CAWREGHVPQGKLFF. In DNA, the CDR3 is TGTGCCTGGAGAGAGGGGCACGTTCCACAGGGAAAACTGTTTTTT.

The genes are TRBV7-8 and TRBJ1-5; D is undetermined. The CDR3 has 17 residues. CDR1 and CDR2 (germline): SGHVS, FQNEAQ. Trimming took off 2 bases at V and 5 bases at J, with 19 bases between the two ends. The chain's CDR3 is CASSLRLGRGSDQPQHF. CDR3 coding DNA: TGTGCCAGCAGCTTAAGACTGGGGAGAGGAAGCGATCAGCCCCAGCATTTT.

The chain joins TRBV6-5 to TRBJ2-7; 10 bases map to TRBD1. The CDR3 sequence is 15 residues long. Germline CDR1 MNHEY, CDR2 SVGAGI. The V and J ends lost 0 bases and 5 bases, in that order; junction bases with no gene match: 4. The CDR3 bases are TGTGCCAGCAGTTACTCTGGGACAGGGGATGACGAGCAGTACTTC. Its translation: CASSYSGTGDDEQYF.

CDR3 loop: CASSYGDRGNSPLHF. CDR3 in DNA: TGTGCCAGCAGTTACGGGGACAGGGGTAATTCACCCCTCCACTTT. The rearrangement links TRBV6-6 to TRBJ1-6, with 10 bases fitting TRBD1. This CDR3 region has 15 residues. Germline V lookup: CDR1 MNHNY, CDR2 SVGAGI (reference sequence). The trim removed 2 bases at V and 6 bases at J, leaving 1 base unmatched.

This rearrangement joins TRBV7-9 to TRBJ2-6, with D possibly matching TRBD1 (5 bases). V lost 6 bases to trimming and J lost 2 bases, with 14 bases between them. Germline V gene data show CDR1 as SEHNR and CDR2 as FQNEAQ (reference sequence). This CDR3 region has 16 residues. The CDR3 is CASSRSGRAGANVLTF. In DNA, the CDR3 is TGTGCCAGCAGTCGATCAGGCAGGGCTGGGGCCAACGTCCTGACTTTC. The full variable domain, in which reference TRBV7-9 and TRBJ2-6 provide the parts outside the CDR3, is DTGVSQNPRHKITKRGQNVTFRCDPISEHNRLYWYRQTLGQGPEFLTYFQNEAQLEKSRLLSDRFSAERPKGSFSTLEIQRTEQGDSAMYLCASSRSGRAGANVLTFGAGSRLTVL.

A few counts support this clone. CDR3 in amino acids: CASSQDLDSGSYNEQFF. The CDR3 DNA sequence: TGCGCCAGCAGCCAAGATCTGGATAGCGGAAGTTACAATGAGCAGTTCTTC. This chain connects TRBV4-3 to TRBJ2-1, with D perhaps TRBD2 (6 bases). Trimming left V 0 bases short and J 4 bases short, with 16 bases between. The germline gives CDR1 LGHNA, CDR2 YSLEER. The CDR3 length is 17 residues.

About this clone itself: One end of the junction varies from germline; a read error may be responsible. The rearrangement joins TRBV7-2 to TRBJ1-1; no reliable D call. This CDR3 region has 11 residues. Germline V gene data show CDR1 as SGHTA and CDR2 as FQGNSA. The CDR3 protein is CASSLQFSPGF. In DNA form, the CDR3 reads TGTGCCAGCAGCTTGCAATTTTCTCCGGGGTTT. Full variable domain (outside the CDR3, taken from reference TRBV7-2 and TRBJ1-1): GAGVSQSPSNKVTEKGKDVELRCDPISGHTALYWYRQSLGQGLEFLIYFQGNSAPDKSGLPSDRFSAERTGGSVSTLTIQRTQQEDSAVYLCASSLQFSPGFGQGTRLTVV.

This chain links TRBV21-1 with TRBJ2-3; the table's D call, TRBD1, was not checked against the DNA. TRBV21-1 is deemed a pseudogene. The CDR3 covers 12 residues. In nucleotides, the CDR3 is TGTGCCAGCAGCCGAACAGGGGATACGCAGTATTTT. This gives the protein CASSRTGDTQYF.

This chain joins TRBV4-2 and TRBJ1-1; maybe TRBD1 (6 bases). CDR3 length: 15 amino acids. V shed 4 bases and J shed 4 bases, with 16 bases lying between them. In germline, CDR1 is LGHNA, CDR2 YNFKEQ. CDR3 sequence (DNA): TGTGCCAGCAGCCCCGGTGGTACAGGGTTCACTGAAGCTTTCTTT. This sequence encodes CASSPGGTGFTEAFF.

The V gene is TRBV24-1, the J gene TRBJ2-1, with 11 bases identical to TRBD2. V shed 8 bases and J 6 bases; nucleotides not matched to a gene: 11. CDR3 size: 16 residues. In germline, CDR1 is KGHDR, CDR2 SFDVKD. The DNA of the CDR3 is TGTGCCACCACCTCTGCCCTAGCGGGAGGCGGCAATGAGCAGTTCTTC. This codes for CATTSALAGGGNEQFF.

The chain links TRBV10-2 to TRBJ2-1; TRBD2 matches 8 bases. The CDR3 consists of 13 residues. CDR1 and CDR2 (germline): WSHSY, SAAADI. The J segment lost 8 bases and the V segment lost 8 bases, leaving 8 bases of the junction unmatched. The CDR3 coding sequence is TGCGCCAGCGACCCGGGAGGGTGGGATGAGCAGTTCTTC. The encoded protein is CASDPGGWDEQFF.

This chain uses TRBV20-1 with TRBJ1-4; a weak D match, TRBD1 (6 bases). CDR3 length: 13 residues. Per the germline V gene, CDR1 is DFQATT and CDR2 is SNEGSKA (reference sequence). V shed 3 bases and J shed 7 bases, with 12 bases lying between them. The CDR3, as DNA: TGCAGTGCTAGTCCCGGGGGGCGTGAAAAACTGTTTTTT. This codes for CSASPGGREKLFF.

The rearrangement joins TRBV15 to TRBJ1-1; D may be TRBD1 (6 bases). CDR3 size: 13 residues. Germline values: CDR1 LNHNV, CDR2 YYDKDF (reference sequence). V dropped 0 bases and J dropped 5 bases, with 7 bases sitting between them. The CDR3 reads CATSRERGTEAFF. For the CDR3, the DNA is TGTGCCACCAGCAGAGAGAGGGGGACTGAAGCTTTCTTT.

V usage is TRBV7-3 and J usage is TRBJ1-3; 8 bases are shared with TRBD1. CDR1 is SGHTA and CDR2 is FQGTGA in the germline V gene. Trimming at V came to 5 bases and at J to 0 bases, leaving 15 bases not matched to a gene. The CDR3 runs 19 residues. Here the CDR3 reads CASSLGPPGQGSSGNTIYF. In DNA, the CDR3 is TGTGCCAGCAGCCTAGGACCCCCCGGACAGGGTAGCTCTGGAAACACCATATATTTT.

The genes are TRBV5-6 and TRBJ2-3; D is perhaps TRBD2 (6 bases). Trimming cost V 3 bases and J 2 bases, with 13 bases left between them. The germline V gene has CDR1 SGHDT and CDR2 YYEEEE. This CDR3 spans 15 amino acids. The CDR3: CASSWPLASTDTQYF. The CDR3 DNA sequence: TGTGCCAGCAGCTGGCCTCTAGCGTCCACAGATACGCAGTATTTT.

The V and J genes are TRBV18 and TRBJ1-6; 7 nucleotides agree with TRBD1. The CDR3 has 15 residues. From germline, CDR1 is KGHSH and CDR2 LQKENI. Trimming at V came to 2 bases and at J to 5 bases, leaving 3 bases not matched to a gene. The CDR3 coding sequence is TGTGCCAGCTCACCAGCAGGGGGGCATAATTCACCCCTCCACTTT. Translated, it gives CASSPAGGHNSPLHF.

This clone appeared many times. This chain joins TRBV6-6 and TRBJ2-7, with D perhaps matching TRBD1 (6 bases). Germline-derived CDR1 and CDR2 are MNHNY and SVGAGI (reference sequence). CDR3 length: 12 amino acids. The V end was cut by 2 bases, the J end by 6 bases, with 8 bases between. CDR3 DNA: TGTGCCAGCAGTTACACAGGGACCGAGCAGTACTTC. Its translation is CASSYTGTEQYF.

The chain joins TRBV27 to TRBJ2-1; TRBD2 might be the D (6 bases). The CDR3 is 14 amino acids. Germline V gene sequence: CDR1 MNHEY, CDR2 SMNVEV (reference sequence). Trimming pared 2 bases from V and 8 bases from J, leaving 13 bases between. This CDR3 is CASSLEREWDEQFF. The CDR3 coding sequence is TGTGCCAGCAGTTTAGAACGGGAGTGGGATGAGCAGTTCTTC.

The chain combines TRBV18 with TRBJ2-3, with D possibly being TRBD2 (6 bases). From germline, CDR1 is KGHSH and CDR2 LQKENI. V lost 3 bases, J lost 4 bases, and 20 bases lay in between. This CDR3 is built from 17 residues. CDR3 DNA sequence: TGTGCCAGCTCACCTATCAGGAATGGAGGGGCGGCAGATACGCAGTATTTT. Translated, it gives CASSPIRNGGAADTQYF.

This chain connects TRBV3-1 (or the pseudogene TRBV3-2) to TRBJ1-2, with 9 positions matching TRBD1. This CDR3 has 15 residues. The V and J ends lost 4 bases and 8 bases, in that order; junction bases with no gene match: 11. Germline V gives CDR1 LGHDT, CDR2 YNNKEL (reference sequence). The CDR3 coding sequence is TGTGCCAGCAGCCCCAATCGACAGGGGGAAAGGGGCTACACCTTC. Protein product: CASSPNRQGERGYTF.

The V and J genes are TRBV10-1 and TRBJ1-6; D is possibly TRBD1 (5 bases). Trimming cost V 3 bases and J 8 bases, with 11 bases left between them. Germline CDR1 and CDR2: WNHNN and SYGVQD (reference sequence). The length of the CDR3 is 14 residues. This chain's CDR3 is CASSEGAVDSPLHF. CDR3 nucleotides: TGCGCCAGCAGTGAAGGGGCTGTCGATTCACCCCTCCACTTT.

The chain recombines TRBV14 with TRBJ2-7, with D perhaps TRBD2 (5 bases). V was clipped by 4 bases and J by 3 bases, with 13 bases between them. This CDR3 is built from 14 residues. Germline CDR1 is SGHDN and CDR2 is FVKESK. The CDR3 loop is CASSRRDGGYEQYF. CDR3 in DNA: TGTGCCAGCAGCCGCCGAGACGGAGGCTACGAGCAGTACTTC.

This chain connects TRBV24-1 to TRBJ2-5; possibly TRBD2 for D (5 bases). With 1 base removed from V and 1 base from J, the gap between germline ends came to 9 bases. Germline V gives CDR1 KGHDR, CDR2 SFDVKD. The CDR3 has 15 amino acids. CDR3 bases: TGTGCCACCAGTGATTTCCGGGGTTCCCAAGAGACCCAGTACTTC. This translates into CATSDFRGSQETQYF.

The genes are TRBV5-6 and TRBJ2-7; the D gene is possibly TRBD2 (5 bases). Germline loops: CDR1 SGHDT, CDR2 YYEEEE. The ends were cut back, 3 bases at V and 3 bases at J, with 10 bases in the middle. CDR3 length: 13 residues. The CDR3 nucleotides read TGTGCCAGCAGCTCTGGACTTAACTACGAGCAGTACTTC. This gives the protein CASSSGLNYEQYF.

V is TRBV11-2 and J is TRBJ2-5, with 8 bases that match TRBD1. Germline lookup yields CDR1 SGHAT and CDR2 FQNNGV. The length of the CDR3 is 15 residues. V dropped 5 bases and J dropped 2; count of bases not matched to a gene: 7. The CDR3 protein is CASSPGDRGQETQYF. DNA for the CDR3: TGTGCCAGCAGCCCCGGAGACAGGGGACAAGAGACCCAGTACTTC.